Following are 21 T cell receptor beta chains from one sample sequenced in a study of technical replicates of blood from a handful of donors (dated 2017 in TCRdb). Library preparation used the immunoSEQ multiplex PCR assay. As stored in TCRdb, this immuneACCESS dataset retains in-frame rearrangements with V and J assigned. A fraction of the clones does not appear; measured against another copy, unresolved V genes explain less than half of the discrepancy, and the remainder lacks a known reason. The sample profile shows tens of thousands of clones; approximately 94% of them were found once. Of the sample, about 0.25% falls within the top ten clones. The specimen was T cells isolated from PBMCs. These receptors were taken from a human donor in good health.

This clone was counted once. V is TRBV11-3 and J is TRBJ2-3; the match to TRBD2 covers 8 bases. The J segment lost 3 bases and the V segment lost 1 base, leaving 6 bases of the junction unmatched. Germline loops: CDR1 SGHNT, CDR2 YENEEA. The CDR3 loop spans 16 amino acids. CDR3 amino acids: CASSLVSGGVTDTQYF. In DNA, the CDR3 is TGTGCCAGCAGCTTAGTTTCCGGGGGGGTGACAGATACGCAGTATTTT.

This chain joins TRBV11-3 and TRBJ2-2; D may be TRBD1 (6 bases). This CDR3 has 14 amino acids. Trimming took off 1 base at V and 6 bases at J, with 9 bases between the two ends. CDR1 and CDR2 (germline): SGHNT, YENEEA. The CDR3 nucleotides are TGTGCCAGCAGCTTAGGGACAGAGGCCGGGGAGCTGTTTTTT. It specifies CASSLGTEAGELFF. Full variable domain (remainder filled in from reference TRBV11-3 and TRBJ2-2): EAGVVQSPRYKIIEKKQPVAFWCNPISGHNTLYWYLQNLGQGPELLIRYENEEAVDDSQLPKDRFSAERLKGVDSTLKIQPAELGDSAVYLCASSLGTEAGELFFGEGSRLTVL.

The rearrangement joins TRBV9 to TRBJ2-3; D may be TRBD1 (5 bases). Trimming removed 6 bases at V and 1 base at J, with 15 bases between. CDR1 SGDLS and CDR2 YYNGEE come from the germline V gene. The CDR3 runs to 15 residues. This CDR3 reads CASNPGLGGTDTQYF. In DNA form, the CDR3 reads TGTGCCAGCAATCCCGGCCTAGGGGGCACAGATACGCAGTATTTT.

The V call is TRBV5-4, the J call TRBJ1-2; 8 bases agree with TRBD1. The V gene's germline CDR1 is SGHNT and CDR2 YYREEE (reference sequence). The trim removed 0 bases at V and 4 bases at J, leaving 2 bases unmatched. The CDR3 covers 14 residues. CDR3 in DNA: TGTGCCAGCAGCTTGGGACAGGGGATCTATGGCTACACCTTC. Translating it yields CASSLGQGIYGYTF.

V gene TRBV28 combines with J gene TRBJ1-5, with D possibly TRBD1 on 6 matching bases. Germline V CDR1 and CDR2: MDHEN, SYDVKM. Trimming shortened V by 3 bases and J by 0 bases, and 18 bases separated the two germline ends. The CDR3 is 18 residues long. CDR3 DNA: TGTGCCAGCAGTTTCCCCCGGACAGAACCTTATAGCAATCAGCCCCAGCATTTT. As protein: CASSFPRTEPYSNQPQHF.

The chain has TRBV6-6 and TRBJ2-7; 16 bases are a match to TRBD2. Trimming took 7 bases from V and 8 from J; bases not matched to a gene: 5. Germline V CDR1 and CDR2: MNHNY, SVGAGI (reference sequence). The CDR3 is 14 amino acids. The CDR3 here is CASNAGLAGGKQYF. CDR3 in DNA: TGTGCCAGCAACGCGGGACTAGCGGGAGGGAAGCAGTACTTC.

The chain carries TRBV4-1 and TRBJ1-3; D unresolved. V was clipped by 1 base and J by 1 base, with 5 bases between them. CDR3 length equals 14 residues. Germline CDR1 is MGHRA and CDR2 is YSYEKL. The CDR3 DNA follows: TGCGCCAGCAGCCAAGCCGGGTCTGGAAACACCATATATTTT. The encoded protein is CASSQAGSGNTIYF.

CDR3 in amino acids: CATSRPTGALTYRGRNTEAFF. CDR3 DNA sequence: TGTGCCACCAGCAGACCGACAGGGGCCCTGACTTACAGAGGGAGGAACACTGAAGCTTTCTTT. The V call is TRBV15, the J call TRBJ1-1, with TRBD1 identical over 8 bases. Germline loops: CDR1 LNHNV, CDR2 YYDKDF (reference sequence). The CDR3 totals 21 residues. V lost 2 bases to trimming and J lost 1 base; unmatched junction nucleotides: 21. The complete variable domain, with remaining parts taken from reference TRBV15 and TRBJ1-1, reads DAMVIQNPRYQVTQFGKPVTLSCSQTLNHNVMYWYQQKSSQAPKLLFHYYDKDFNNEADTPDNFQSRRPNTSFCFLDIRSPGLGDTAMYLCATSRPTGALTYRGRNTEAFFGQGTRLTVV.

Only one count was recorded for this clone. The J gene is TRBJ2-2, the V gene TRBV30, with 10 bases fitting TRBD2. Germline loops: CDR1 GTSNPN, CDR2 SVGIG (reference sequence). V gave up 3 bases and J gave up 2 bases; unmatched junction bases: 6. The CDR3 loop spans 16 amino acids. CDR3 region: CAWRSLAGVNTGELFF. The CDR3 DNA reads TGTGCCTGGAGAAGTCTAGCGGGGGTTAACACCGGGGAGCTGTTTTTT.

The chain recombines TRBV29-1 with TRBJ2-7; 9 positions agree with TRBD1. CDR1 is SQVTM and CDR2 is ANQGSEA in the germline V gene. The CDR3 contains 14 residues. The ends lost 7 bases at V and 5 bases at J; junction bases unmatched: 12. CDR3 residues: CSAKWGTGPNEQYF. The CDR3 region has the DNA TGCAGCGCCAAATGGGGGACAGGGCCCAACGAGCAGTACTTC.

DNA for the CDR3: TGCGCCAGCAGTCCTACAGGGGGAGGAGAGACCCAGTACTTC. Translating gives CASSPTGGGETQYF. The V call is TRBV5-1, the J call TRBJ2-5, with 8 bases that match TRBD1. The ends lost 5 bases at V and 4 bases at J; junction bases unmatched: 7. Per the germline V gene, CDR1 is SGHRS and CDR2 is YFSETQ. The CDR3 is 14 residues long.

The chain recombines TRBV28 with TRBJ2-6; 8 bases line up with TRBD1. CDR3 size: 15 residues. After removal of 5 bases from V and 0 bases from J, the junction contained 0 bases not matched to a gene. Germline V gene data show CDR1 as MDHEN and CDR2 as SYDVKM. This CDR3 reads CASSTGGSGANVLTF. CDR3 nucleotide sequence: TGTGCCAGCAGTACAGGGGGCTCTGGGGCCAACGTCCTGACTTTC.

The chain has TRBV4-1 and TRBJ2-1, with D possibly being TRBD2 (5 bases). V was shortened by 2 bases and J by 7 bases, with 12 bases between the two germline ends. The CDR3 length is 14 residues. Germline V CDR1 and CDR2: MGHRA, YSYEKL. CDR3: CASSQSFSGNEQFF. CDR3 nucleotides: TGCGCCAGCAGCCAAAGTTTCTCGGGGAATGAGCAGTTCTTC.

The rearrangement uses TRBV7-2 and TRBJ1-3; no firm D call. Germline V CDR1 and CDR2: SGHTA, FQGNSA. Trimming took 1 base from V and 6 from J, leaving 4 bases between them. The CDR3 runs to 12 residues. The chain's CDR3 is CASSLGLNTIYF. DNA for the CDR3: TGTGCCAGCAGCTTAGGGCTAAACACCATATATTTT.

This clone was counted a single time. V usage is TRBV7-9 and J usage is TRBJ1-4, with a tentative D call TRBD1 (5 bases). This CDR3 has 14 amino acids. Trimming shortened V by 5 bases and J by 7 bases, and 14 bases separated the two germline ends. Germline CDR1 and CDR2: SEHNR and FQNEAQ (reference sequence). The CDR3 here is CASSPPGGGEKLFF. The CDR3 nucleotides are TGTGCCAGCAGCCCTCCTGGGGGGGGTGAAAAACTGTTTTTT.

This clone appeared once. The genes are TRBV5-5 and TRBJ1-5; no clear D gene. Per germline, CDR1 SGHKS and CDR2 YYEKEE (reference sequence). This CDR3 is built from 15 residues. With 0 bases removed from V and 2 bases from J, the gap between germline ends came to 9 bases. CDR3 nucleotide sequence: TGTGCCAGCAGCTTGGCCGGTGAGGGCAATCAGCCCCAGCATTTT. This gives the protein CASSLAGEGNQPQHF.

This rearrangement joins TRBV2 to TRBJ2-6; a weak D match, TRBD1 (6 bases). The CDR3 totals 18 residues. Germline assignment: CDR1 SNHLY and CDR2 FYNNEI. Trimming took off 7 bases at V and 4 bases at J, with 23 bases between the two ends. The DNA of the CDR3 is TGTGCCAGCAAGGGTTTAGGGCAGGGGCTAGCAGGGGCCAACGTCCTGACTTTC. It is translated as CASKGLGQGLAGANVLTF. The full variable domain, rest sourced from reference TRBV2 and TRBJ2-6, is EPEVTQTPSHQVTQMGQEVILRCVPISNHLYFYWYRQILGQKVEFLVSFYNNEISEKSEIFDDQFSVERPDGSNFTLKIRSTKLEDSAMYFCASKGLGQGLAGANVLTFGAGSRLTVL.

This sequence joins TRBV5-1 and TRBJ1-1, with D maybe TRBD1 (5 bases). CDR1 SGHRS and CDR2 YFSETQ come from the germline V gene. Between the trimmed V and J ends, which lost 2 bases and 0 bases, there was a span of 8 bases. The CDR3 sequence is 14 residues long. The CDR3 is CASSLRGVNTEAFF. The CDR3 nucleotides read TGCGCCAGCAGCTTAAGGGGCGTGAACACTGAAGCTTTCTTT.

The J gene is TRBJ2-1, the V gene TRBV18, with D perhaps matching TRBD1 (6 bases). The CDR3 length is 16 residues. V was cut by 2 bases and J by 7 bases, with 18 bases left in between. Per germline, CDR1 KGHSH and CDR2 LQKENI. In DNA form, the CDR3 reads TGTGCCAGCTCACCAGAACTGGGGGCCGTACTGAATGAGCAGTTCTTC. This codes for CASSPELGAVLNEQFF. Complete variable domain (other parts from reference TRBV18 and TRBJ2-1): NAGVMQNPRHLVRRRGQEARLRCSPMKGHSHVYWYRQLPEEGLKFMVYLQKENIIDESGMPKERFSAEFPKEGPSILRIQQVVRGDSAAYFCASSPELGAVLNEQFFGPGTRLTVL.

This clone was recorded once. This chain uses TRBV7-8 with TRBJ2-3; D uncertain. The CDR3 length is 13 residues. V lost 0 bases, J lost 5 bases, and 6 bases lay in between. Germline V gene lookup returns CDR1 SGHVS and CDR2 FQNEAQ. The CDR3 reads CASSLASGDTQYF. The CDR3 coding sequence is TGTGCCAGCAGCTTAGCATCCGGAGATACGCAGTATTTT. The variable domain in full, with the rest retrieved from reference TRBV7-8 and TRBJ2-3, is GAGVSQSPRYKVAKRGQDVALRCDPISGHVSLFWYQQALGQGPEFLTYFQNEAQLDKSGLPSDRFFAERPEGSVSTLKIQRTQQEDSAVYLCASSLASGDTQYFGPGTRLTVL.

The V gene is TRBV28, the J gene TRBJ1-1; D not resolved. Trimming left V 2 bases short and J 3 bases short, with 7 bases between. The germline CDR1 and CDR2 sequences are MDHEN and SYDVKM. This CDR3 is 13 amino acids long. The CDR3 DNA is TGTGCCAGCAGTTTAGAGGGTCACACTGAAGCTTTCTTT. Translation: CASSLEGHTEAFF.